The rows below give T cell receptor beta chains drawn from one sample of a study of T cell responses to AZD1222 COVID-19 vaccine. Libraries were prepared by immunoSEQ multiplex PCR; TCRdb keeps only in-frame clonotypes and omits some of them. The data hold under 140,000 clones, with about nine tenths observed a single time. The material sequenced was peripheral blood, taken 28 days after the second AZD1222 dose. The receptors originated from an adult who received the AZD1222 COVID-19 vaccine. Both conserved end residues are part of each CDR3. Each record gives: D gene, V gene, clone size, J gene, CDR3 length, CDR3 protein, CDR3 DNA. D genes are given only for firm matches. The size entry is marked missing in some rows and otherwise reads once, few, many or a size class.

>TRBD2|TRBV2|-|TRBJ2-3|13
CGSCLGGADTQYF
TGTGGAAGTTGTCTGGGGGGGGCAGATACGCAGTATTTT
>TRBD2|TRBV29-1|-|TRBJ2-3|14
CSVPSGGDTDTQYF
TGCAGCGTGCCTAGCGGGGGGGACACAGATACGCAGTATTTT
>-|TRBV7-3|-|TRBJ1-6|16
CASSKGDNSYNSPLHF
TGTGCCAGCAGCAAGGGGGATAACTCCTATAATTCACCCCTCCACTTT
>-|TRBV2|-|TRBJ1-2|13
CASSEEGGSGYTF
TGTGCCAGCAGTGAAGAGGGGGGCAGCGGCTACACCTTC
>TRBD1|TRBV6-5|-|TRBJ1-2|14
CASSRDRAIYGYTF
TGTGCCAGCAGCAGGGACAGGGCCATCTATGGCTACACCTTC
>TRBD1|TRBV19|once|TRBJ1-5|14
CASSRDRDNQPQHF
TGTGCCAGTAGTCGGGACAGGGACAATCAGCCCCAGCATTTT
>-|TRBV18|-|TRBJ1-4|14
CASSPGATNEKLFF
TGTGCCAGCTCACCGGGGGCGACCAATGAAAAACTGTTTTTT
>TRBD2|TRBV4-3|-|TRBJ2-1|18
CASSQDSSGGVPKGGQFF
TGCGCCAGCAGCCAAGATTCATCGGGAGGGGTTCCGAAAGGCGGGCAGTTCTTC
>-|TRBV6-5|-|TRBJ2-5|15
CAGLDRTGSQETQYF
TGTGCCGGACTAGATAGGACAGGATCCCAAGAGACCCAGTACTTC
>TRBD1|TRBV5-1|-|TRBJ1-2|13
CASSRQGDYGYTF
TGCGCCAGCAGTCGACAGGGGGACTATGGCTACACCTTC
>TRBD2|TRBV5-4|-|TRBJ2-2|16
CASSPGGGRDTGELFF
TGTGCCAGCAGCCCTGGAGGCGGGAGAGACACCGGGGAGCTGTTTTTT
>TRBD1|TRBV15|-|TRBJ2-4|15
CATSRVGTGGNIQYF
TGTGCCACCAGCAGAGTCGGGACAGGGGGAAACATTCAGTACTTC
>-|TRBV6-6|once|TRBJ1-3|15
CASSYGANSGNTIYF
TGTGCCAGCAGTTATGGAGCTAACTCTGGAAACACCATATATTTT
>-|TRBV6-6|-|TRBJ2-7|13
CASSLQGLYEQYF
TGTGCCAGCAGCTTGCAGGGACTCTACGAGCAGTACTTC
>TRBD1|TRBV4-3|-|TRBJ2-6|18
CASSRGDSRSSGANVLTF
TGCGCCAGCAGCCGTGGGGACAGCCGGTCCTCTGGGGCCAACGTCCTGACTTTC
>-|TRBV5-6|-|TRBJ2-7|16
CASSLGGPHPLYEQYF
TGTGCCAGCAGCTTGGGCGGTCCCCACCCCCTATACGAGCAGTACTTC
>TRBD1|TRBV6-5|once|TRBJ1-2|13
CASSSPGGWGYTF
TGTGCCAGCAGTTCGCCAGGGGGCTGGGGCTACACCTTC
>-|TRBV6-2/TRBV6-3|-|TRBJ2-7|14
CASSYNGGPYEQYF
TGTGCCAGCAGTTACAACGGGGGCCCCTACGAGCAGTACTTC
>-|TRBV2|-|TRBJ1-5|14
CASKGSAGDQPQHF
TGTGCCAGCAAAGGTTCAGCAGGGGATCAGCCCCAGCATTTT
>-|TRBV12-3/TRBV12-4|-|TRBJ2-1|13
CASSFGGDFEQFF
TGTGCCAGCAGTTTTGGTGGCGACTTTGAACAGTTCTTC
>-|TRBV3-1/TRBV3-2|once|TRBJ2-7|14
CASSHSGLTYEQYF
TGTGCCAGCAGCCATTCGGGACTGACCTACGAGCAGTACTTC
>-|TRBV19|-|TRBJ1-1|12
CASRQEYTEAFF
TGTGCCAGTAGACAGGAGTACACTGAAGCTTTCTTT
>-|TRBV12-3/TRBV12-4|-|TRBJ1-2|13
CASRSQGNYGYTF
TGTGCCAGCAGATCACAGGGTAACTATGGCTACACCTTC
>-|TRBV9|-|TRBJ1-4|15
CASSVAVGRNEKLFF
TGTGCCAGCAGCGTGGCAGTAGGAAGGAATGAAAAACTGTTTTTT
>-|TRBV20-1|-|TRBJ1-2|10
CSARDYGYTF
TGCAGTGCCCGGGACTATGGCTACACCTTC
>TRBD2|TRBV6-2/TRBV6-3|-|TRBJ2-3|14
CASSYSRGIDTQYF
TGTGCCAGCAGTTACTCGCGGGGGATAGATACGCAGTATTTT
>TRBD2|TRBV4-3|-|TRBJ2-3|17
CASSQAMGGGATDTQYF
TGCGCCAGCAGCCAAGCCATGGGCGGGGGGGCCACAGATACGCAGTATTTT
>-|TRBV6-5|-|TRBJ1-2|12
CASGPGSLGYTF
TGTGCCAGCGGACCAGGGTCCCTTGGCTACACCTTC
>-|TRBV4-3|-|TRBJ2-7|15
CASSQDRHSSYEQYF
TGCGCCAGCAGCCAAGATCGGCATTCCTCCTACGAGCAGTACTTC
>-|TRBV3-1/TRBV3-2|-|TRBJ2-2|15
CASRKTTSLPGELFF
TGTGCCAGCAGAAAAACGACTAGTCTCCCCGGGGAGCTGTTTTTT
>-|TRBV11-2|-|TRBJ1-2|12
CASSPGGYGYTF
TGTGCCAGCAGCCCGGGGGGTTATGGCTACACCTTC
>TRBD2|TRBV7-9|-|TRBJ2-3|14
CASLSGGITDTQYF
TGTGCCAGCCTTAGCGGGGGAATCACAGATACGCAGTATTTT
>TRBD1|TRBV7-9|-|TRBJ1-2|14
CASSLGQGREGYTF
TGTGCCAGCAGCTTAGGACAGGGAAGGGAGGGCTACACCTTC
>-|TRBV18|once|TRBJ1-1|13
CASSPLMNTEAFF
TGTGCCAGCTCACCATTAATGAACACTGAAGCTTTCTTT
>-|TRBV20-1|-|TRBJ1-2|13
CSASSGANYGYTF
TGCAGTGCTAGTTCCGGGGCCAACTATGGCTACACCTTC
>-|TRBV18|-|TRBJ1-1|15
CASSPNEGGSTEAFF
TGTGCCAGCTCACCCAATGAGGGAGGGAGCACTGAAGCTTTCTTT
>-|TRBV2|-|TRBJ1-2|13
CASSELGSYGYTF
TGTGCCAGCAGTGAACTGGGAAGCTATGGCTACACCTTC
>-|TRBV15|once|TRBJ2-7|16
CATSRGGSLSSYEQYF
TGTGCCACCAGCAGAGGGGGCAGTTTGAGCTCCTACGAGCAGTACTTC
>TRBD1|TRBV6-5|-|TRBJ1-5|15
CASSRGLYSNQPQHF
TGTGCCAGCAGTAGGGGGCTTTATAGCAATCAGCCCCAGCATTTT
>TRBD1|TRBV9|-|TRBJ1-1|14
CASSVDRGDTEAFF
TGTGCCAGCAGCGTAGACAGGGGAGATACTGAAGCTTTCTTT
>-|TRBV7-2|-|TRBJ2-7|13
CASSSTGTGEQYF
TGTGCCAGCAGCTCCACAGGGACGGGTGAGCAGTACTTC
>TRBD2|TRBV11-3|-|TRBJ2-3|17
CASSSFGTSGGVDTQYF
TGTGCCAGCAGCTCCTTCGGGACTAGCGGGGGGGTGGATACGCAGTATTTT
>TRBD1|TRBV7-2|-|TRBJ1-4|14
CASSPTGINEKLFF
TGTGCCAGCAGCCCGACAGGGATTAATGAAAAACTGTTTTTT
>TRBD1|TRBV6-5|-|TRBJ1-3|15
CASSYSTGAGNTIYF
TGTGCCAGCAGTTACTCGACAGGGGCTGGAAACACCATATATTTT
>-|TRBV18|-|TRBJ2-7|17
CASSPHLEGVRSYEQYF
TGTGCCAGCTCACCGCACCTCGAGGGGGTCCGCTCCTACGAGCAGTACTTC
>-|TRBV18|-|TRBJ2-1|13
CASSPLGSGEQFF
TGTGCCAGCTCACCCTTGGGATCTGGCGAGCAGTTCTTC
>TRBD1|TRBV19|once|TRBJ1-2|14
CASSRDRARYGYTF
TGTGCCAGTAGTCGAGACAGGGCACGCTATGGCTACACCTTC
>-|TRBV12-3/TRBV12-4|-|TRBJ2-1|12
CASTFSGDEQFF
TGTGCCAGCACCTTCTCGGGTGATGAGCAGTTCTTC
>-|TRBV5-1|-|TRBJ2-7|12
CASSLGNYEQYF
TGCGCCAGCAGCTTGGGCAACTACGAGCAGTACTTC
>-|TRBV30|-|TRBJ2-4|13
CAWGGYAKNIQYF
TGTGCCTGGGGGGGCTATGCCAAAAACATTCAGTACTTC
>TRBD1|TRBV5-1|-|TRBJ1-6|16
CASSLAGTGMGSPLHF
TGCGCCAGCAGCTTGGCCGGGACAGGGATGGGTTCACCCCTCCACTTT
>-|TRBV7-6|once|TRBJ1-1|13
CASSDYRDTEAFF
TGTGCCAGCAGCGACTACAGGGACACTGAAGCTTTCTTT
>TRBD2|TRBV11-2|-|TRBJ2-7|15
CASSLDGTRAYEQYF
TGTGCCAGCAGCTTAGATGGGACTAGAGCCTACGAGCAGTACTTC
>TRBD1|TRBV5-4|once|TRBJ1-4|13
CATKGQGNEKLFF
TGTGCCACCAAGGGACAGGGTAATGAAAAACTGTTTTTT
>TRBD1|TRBV4-2|once|TRBJ2-7|16
CASSSNGWDSTYEQYF
TGTGCCAGCAGCTCAAATGGTTGGGACAGTACCTACGAGCAGTACTTC